This T cell receptor (beta chain) originates from a study of cytomegalovirus exposure and HLA in healthy donors. PCR involved 60 Vbeta and 13 Jbeta primers. Assay: immunoSEQ multiplex PCR; the TCRdb copy retains only in-frame clones and omits some. Of about 140,000 clones detected, about 66% appear once; the ten largest clones hold around 1.6%. Overall study results and limits: Specific recognition of CMV antigens was confirmed in vitro for a few chains (all CMV-associated). CMV serostatus was the only immune exposure information that was available.

A single count supports this clone. Its antigen is still unknown. CDR3 size: 13 residues. Trimming removed 1 base at V and 7 bases at J, with 9 bases between. Germline V gene lookup returns CDR1 SGHRS and CDR2 YFSETQ. The sequenced sample was PBMCs. The TCR originated in a human donor in good health. The rearrangement links TRBV5-1 to TRBJ2-1; D unclear. CDR3 DNA sequence: TGCGCCAGCAGCTTGAGAGGATCGAATGAGCAGTTCTTC. Amino acids: CASSLRGSNEQFF.